The 13 T cell receptor beta chains below come from one sample, sequenced in a study of blood T cell repertoires in COVID-19. The method was immunoSEQ multiplex PCR; TCRdb's version includes in-frame clones alone and lacks a portion of them. The data show 100,000 to 150,000 clones, with 84% seen just once and around 4.2% held by the top ten. Sequencing was performed on PBMCs or T cells enriched from blood (not recorded which). Receptor source: a woman aged 25 to 39 who had recovered from COVID-19.

In its sample, this clone was seen a few times. Different DNA sequences within this sample yield the same CDR3. The chain links TRBV7-2 to TRBJ2-1; D may be TRBD2 (6 bases). The germline V gene has CDR1 SGHTA and CDR2 FQGNSA. The CDR3 totals 15 residues. V gave up 4 bases and J gave up 6 bases, with 16 bases separating them. The CDR3 nucleotides read TGTGCCAGCAGCTCCGACCACCTCGGGGGCAATGAGCAGTTCTTC. Its translation is CASSSDHLGGNEQFF.

The chain uses TRBV29-1 and TRBJ2-2, with D tentatively TRBD2 (5 bases). Germline V CDR1 and CDR2: SQVTM, ANQGSEA. V was cut by 5 bases and J by 6 bases, with 13 bases left in between. The CDR3 is made up of 13 amino acids. CDR3 region: CSVLSRGSGELFF. The DNA for the CDR3 is TGCAGCGTTCTCTCACGCGGGTCCGGGGAGCTGTTTTTT.

The J gene is TRBJ2-3, the V gene TRBV3-1 (or the pseudogene TRBV3-2); possible D gene TRBD2, 6 bases. The CDR3 runs 15 residues. V dropped 4 bases and J dropped 0 bases, with 11 bases sitting between them. Germline CDR1 is LGHDT and CDR2 is YNNKEL (reference sequence). Here the CDR3 DNA reads TGTGCCAGCAGCCGAGGCGGGACTAGCACAGATACGCAGTATTTT. Translation: CASSRGGTSTDTQYF.

The chain couples TRBV2 to TRBJ2-5; D is uncertain. There are 14 residues in the CDR3. Germline loops: CDR1 SNHLY, CDR2 FYNNEI. V was shortened by 10 bases and J by 0 bases, with 15 bases between the two germline ends. The CDR3 bases are TGTGCCACCTCACAAGTGTCCCACCAAGAGACCCAGTACTTC. It codes for CATSQVSHQETQYF.

This clone has only one observation. The chain joins TRBV5-4 to TRBJ2-5, with D perhaps matching TRBD1 (6 bases). Germline CDR1 SGHNT, CDR2 YYREEE (reference sequence). The CDR3 runs 16 residues. With 9 bases removed from V and 1 base from J, the gap between germline ends came to 22 bases. The CDR3 coding sequence is TGTGCCACCTATTCGCCGGGACAAACTTTCCAAGAGACCCAGTACTTC. It specifies CATYSPGQTFQETQYF. The full variable domain, in which reference TRBV5-4 and TRBJ2-5 provide the parts outside the CDR3, is ETGVTQSPTHLIKTRGQQVTLRCSSQSGHNTVSWYQQALGQGPQFIFQYYREEENGRGNFPPRFSGLQFPNYSSELNVNALELDDSALYLCATYSPGQTFQETQYFGPGTRLLVL.

This clone was recorded at least ten times. The rearrangement uses TRBV5-1 and TRBJ2-5, with 9 bases that match TRBD2. With 3 bases clipped from V and 5 bases from J, the junction kept 14 bases outside the gene matches. The CDR3 spans 17 residues. Germline V CDR1 and CDR2: SGHRS, YFSETQ. CDR3 coding DNA: TGCGCCAGCAGCTCCCGGCCTAGCGGGATCTCTCAGGAGACCCAGTACTTC. Translated: CASSSRPSGISQETQYF. Variable domain in full (rest from reference TRBV5-1 and TRBJ2-5): KAGVTQTPRYLIKTRGQQVTLSCSPISGHRSVSWYQQTPGQGLQFLFEYFSETQRNKGNFPGRFSGRQFSNSRSEMNVSTLELGDSALYLCASSSRPSGISQETQYFGPGTRLLVL.

This sequence joins TRBV11-2 and TRBJ2-2; D unclear. V was shortened by 0 bases and J by 6 bases, with 8 bases between the two germline ends. This CDR3 has 14 residues. The germline CDR1 and CDR2 sequences are SGHAT and FQNNGV. The DNA of the CDR3 is TGTGCCAGCAGCTTAGATCTAGTGCCCGGGGAGCTGTTTTTT. The encoded protein is CASSLDLVPGELFF.

The chain recombines TRBV3-1 (or the pseudogene TRBV3-2) with TRBJ2-3, with TRBD2 matching over 9 bases. The CDR3 contains 17 residues. Germline CDR1 is LGHDT and CDR2 is YNNKEL (reference sequence). With V trimmed by 1 base and J by 3 bases, 8 bases remained unmatched. In nucleotides, the CDR3 is TGTGCCAGCAGCCAAGCCCGGTCTAGCGGGAATACAGATACGCAGTATTTT. Translation gives CASSQARSSGNTDTQYF.

This clone was picked up a small number of times. The rearrangement uses TRBV6-2 or TRBV6-3 and TRBJ1-5; 8 nucleotides agree with TRBD1. Germline V gene data show CDR1 as MNHEY and CDR2 as SVGEGT. After removal of 2 bases from V and 6 bases from J, the junction contained 6 bases not matched to a gene. The CDR3 totals 15 residues. The CDR3 region is CASSYSPDRGQPQHF. DNA of the CDR3: TGTGCCAGCAGTTACAGTCCTGACAGGGGTCAGCCCCAGCATTTT.

The chain uses TRBV6-2 or TRBV6-3 and TRBJ1-4; D not certain. V was pared by 4 bases and J by 7 bases, with 10 bases between. The CDR3 has 13 residues. CDR1 is MNHEY, CDR2 SVGEGT, per germline. CDR3 DNA sequence: TGTGCCAGCAGTTTCGTGTTCCGTGAAAAACTGTTTTTT. Its translation is CASSFVFREKLFF.

The genes are TRBV2 and TRBJ2-4, with D hard to call. CDR1 SNHLY and CDR2 FYNNEI come from the germline V gene. The ends were cut back, 4 bases at V and 0 bases at J, with 10 bases in the middle. This CDR3 contains 15 residues. CDR3 region: CASSVTALAKNIQYF. The CDR3 coding sequence is TGTGCCAGCAGTGTTACAGCCTTAGCCAAAAACATTCAGTACTTC.

The chain carries TRBV7-6 and TRBJ2-1, with TRBD2 matching 13 bases. The V and J ends lost 5 bases and 2 bases, in that order; junction bases with no gene match: 3. Germline values: CDR1 SGHVS, CDR2 FNYEAQ. This CDR3 has 16 amino acids. The CDR3 sequence is CASSKTSGRAYNEQFF. CDR3 bases: TGTGCCAGCAGCAAAACTAGCGGGAGGGCCTACAATGAGCAGTTCTTC.

The chain links TRBV5-4 to TRBJ1-1; TRBD1 might be the D (5 bases). CDR1 SGHNT and CDR2 YYREEE come from the germline V gene (reference sequence). The CDR3 consists of 13 residues. V gave up 1 base and J gave up 6 bases, with 10 bases separating them. The CDR3 here is CASSLQGGAEAFF. The CDR3, as DNA: TGTGCCAGCAGCTTGCAGGGAGGGGCTGAAGCTTTCTTT.